This is a list of T cell receptor beta chains from one sample in a study of early stage breast cancer tumors. Method: immunoSEQ multiplex PCR; TCRdb's copy keeps in-frame clones and lacks some. In the table there are about 25,000 clones, roughly 67% of which are singletons. The sequencing sample was made of breast tumor tissue. The receptors shown here come from a person aged 55-75 years with breast cancer. Each CDR3 is given with its conserved first and last residue. The order of the fields is CDR3 protein, CDR3 DNA, clone size, J gene, V gene, D gene, CDR3 length. D genes are given only for firm matches. Clone sizes are given selectively: once, few, many, or a class where the clone is expanded.

CDR3aa: CASSLNTAGYGYTF; CDR3nt: TGTGCCAGCAGCTTAAATACAGCCGGCTATGGCTACACCTTC; abundance: NA; j_gene: TRBJ1-2; v_gene: TRBV11-2; d_gene: NA; len: 14
CDR3aa: CASSLSSGGNEQFF; CDR3nt: TGCGCCAGCAGCTTGTCTTCGGGAGGCAATGAGCAGTTCTTC; abundance: NA; j_gene: TRBJ2-1; v_gene: TRBV5-1; d_gene: TRBD2; len: 14
CDR3aa: CASSIQGGVSTDTQYF; CDR3nt: TGTGCCAGCAGTATCCAAGGGGGTGTGAGCACAGATACGCAGTATTTT; abundance: NA; j_gene: TRBJ2-3; v_gene: TRBV9; d_gene: NA; len: 16
CDR3aa: CASSFTGPRSNQPQHF; CDR3nt: TGCGCCAGCAGCTTTACAGGGCCACGAAGCAATCAGCCCCAGCATTTT; abundance: NA; j_gene: TRBJ1-5; v_gene: TRBV5-1; d_gene: NA; len: 16
CDR3aa: CASSDDGQGTGYEQYF; CDR3nt: TGCGCCAGCAGCGATGATGGACAGGGGACGGGGTACGAGCAGTACTTC; abundance: few; j_gene: TRBJ2-7; v_gene: TRBV5-1; d_gene: TRBD1; len: 16
CDR3aa: CASSRFSGSGTDTQYF; CDR3nt: TGTGCCAGCAGCCGTTTTAGCGGGAGTGGCACAGATACGCAGTATTTT; abundance: once; j_gene: TRBJ2-3; v_gene: TRBV11-2; d_gene: TRBD2; len: 16
CDR3aa: CASSPYRANYGYTF; CDR3nt: TGCGCCAGCAGCCCTTACCGAGCCAACTATGGCTACACCTTC; abundance: NA; j_gene: TRBJ1-2; v_gene: TRBV4-3; d_gene: NA; len: 14
CDR3aa: CATAINEVGGGTEAFF; CDR3nt: TGCGCCACCGCTATCAACGAGGTAGGGGGGGGGACTGAAGCTTTCTTT; abundance: NA; j_gene: TRBJ1-1; v_gene: TRBV5-1; d_gene: NA; len: 16
CDR3aa: CASSETHPGTRGQYF; CDR3nt: TGTGCCAGCAGTGAAACCCACCCTGGCACGCGAGGGCAGTACTTC; abundance: NA; j_gene: TRBJ2-7; v_gene: TRBV6-1; d_gene: NA; len: 15
CDR3aa: CSVAEDRGYEQYF; CDR3nt: TGCAGCGTTGCTGAGGACAGGGGCTACGAGCAGTACTTC; abundance: NA; j_gene: TRBJ2-7; v_gene: TRBV29-1; d_gene: TRBD1; len: 13
CDR3aa: CASSPPTGGNTGELFF; CDR3nt: TGTGCCAGCTCACCACCGACAGGGGGCAACACCGGGGAGCTGTTTTTT; abundance: NA; j_gene: TRBJ2-2; v_gene: TRBV18; d_gene: TRBD1; len: 16
CDR3aa: CASSTRGANTEAFF; CDR3nt: TGTGCCAGCTCCACTAGAGGAGCGAACACTGAAGCTTTCTTT; abundance: NA; j_gene: TRBJ1-1; v_gene: TRBV11-3; d_gene: NA; len: 14
CDR3aa: CASRQREETQYF; CDR3nt: TGTGCCAGCAGGCAGCGAGAAGAGACCCAGTACTTC; abundance: NA; j_gene: TRBJ2-5; v_gene: TRBV11-2; d_gene: NA; len: 12
CDR3aa: CSGHRGTDTQYF; CDR3nt: TGCAGCGGCCACAGGGGGACAGATACGCAGTATTTT; abundance: NA; j_gene: TRBJ2-3; v_gene: TRBV29-1; d_gene: TRBD1; len: 12
CDR3aa: CASSPSGTGSYGYTF; CDR3nt: TGTGCCAGTAGTCCCTCCGGGACAGGGTCATATGGCTACACCTTC; abundance: NA; j_gene: TRBJ1-2; v_gene: TRBV19; d_gene: TRBD1; len: 15
CDR3aa: CASSLEPGQGVLGANVLTF; CDR3nt: TGCGCCAGCAGCTTGGAGCCGGGACAGGGAGTCCTCGGGGCCAACGTCCTGACTTTC; abundance: NA; j_gene: TRBJ2-6; v_gene: TRBV5-1; d_gene: TRBD1; len: 19
CDR3aa: CASNRLTGELFF; CDR3nt: TGTGCCAGCAACCGCCTAACCGGGGAGCTGTTTTTT; abundance: NA; j_gene: TRBJ2-2; v_gene: TRBV7-9; d_gene: NA; len: 12
CDR3aa: CSARRDTQYF; CDR3nt: TGCAGTGCTAGACGAGATACGCAGTATTTT; abundance: NA; j_gene: TRBJ2-3; v_gene: TRBV20-1; d_gene: NA; len: 10
CDR3aa: CASSFPGDLQQYF; CDR3nt: TGTGCCAGCAGTTTCCCAGGCGATTTACAGCAGTACTTC; abundance: NA; j_gene: TRBJ2-7; v_gene: TRBV27; d_gene: NA; len: 13
CDR3aa: CATSREGRGIEETQYF; CDR3nt: TGTGCCACCAGCAGAGAGGGCAGGGGCATCGAAGAGACCCAGTACTTC; abundance: once; j_gene: TRBJ2-5; v_gene: TRBV15; d_gene: NA; len: 16
CDR3aa: CASSLGGIAIGYTF; CDR3nt: TGTGCCAGCAGTTTGGGGGGGATAGCTATTGGCTACACCTTC; abundance: once; j_gene: TRBJ1-2; v_gene: TRBV28; d_gene: NA; len: 14
CDR3aa: CASSLNRIHEQYF; CDR3nt: TGTGCCAGCAGCTTGAACAGGATCCACGAGCAGTACTTC; abundance: NA; j_gene: TRBJ2-7; v_gene: TRBV11-3; d_gene: NA; len: 13
CDR3aa: CASSAGQGYYGYTF; CDR3nt: TGTGCCAGCAGCGCCGGACAGGGCTACTATGGCTACACCTTC; abundance: NA; j_gene: TRBJ1-2; v_gene: TRBV11-2; d_gene: TRBD1; len: 14
CDR3aa: CASNQGREYNEQFF; CDR3nt: TGTGCCAGTAACCAGGGGAGAGAGTATAATGAGCAGTTCTTC; abundance: NA; j_gene: TRBJ2-1; v_gene: TRBV19; d_gene: NA; len: 14
CDR3aa: CASSLPVWDRGRGSNQPQHF; CDR3nt: TGTGCCAGTTCACTCCCCGTCTGGGACAGGGGAAGGGGTAGCAATCAGCCCCAGCATTTT; abundance: NA; j_gene: TRBJ1-5; v_gene: TRBV19; d_gene: TRBD1; len: 20
CDR3aa: CASRDSLSYEQYF; CDR3nt: TGTGCCAGCAGGGACTCCCTCTCCTACGAGCAGTACTTC; abundance: NA; j_gene: TRBJ2-7; v_gene: TRBV28; d_gene: NA; len: 13
CDR3aa: CASRRGGAYGYTF; CDR3nt: TGTGCCAGCAGACGAGGAGGCGCGTATGGCTACACCTTC; abundance: large; j_gene: TRBJ1-2; v_gene: TRBV14; d_gene: NA; len: 13